The 3 T cell receptor beta chains presented below share a single source sample, sequenced in a study of blood T cell repertoires in COVID-19. Sequencing used immunoSEQ multiplex PCR; TCRdb keeps in-frame clones, though not all of them. This sample has under 300,000 clones, with around 84% found just once. The source material was peripheral blood. These receptors came from a woman aged 18-29 years with acute or convalescent COVID-19.

This chain connects TRBV5-1 to TRBJ1-4, with 12 bases identical to TRBD1. Germline loops: CDR1 SGHRS, CDR2 YFSETQ. CDR3 size: 18 residues. The trim removed 3 bases at V and 2 bases at J, leaving 8 bases unmatched. CDR3 residues: CASSSPGQGALTNEKLFF. In DNA form, the CDR3 reads TGCGCCAGCAGCTCCCCGGGACAGGGGGCGCTTACTAATGAAAAACTGTTTTTT.

CDR3 loop: CASSSAGGRNSPLHF. The CDR3 nucleotides are TGTGCCAGCAGTTCCGCAGGGGGTCGAAATTCACCCCTCCACTTT. J is TRBJ1-6 and V is TRBV6-6; 7 positions match TRBD1. The germline gives CDR1 MNHNY, CDR2 SVGAGI (reference sequence). The CDR3 is made up of 15 amino acids. V shed 4 bases and J 7 bases; nucleotides not matched to a gene: 7.

The rearrangement joins TRBV4-3 to TRBJ2-3, with D hard to call. CDR1 and CDR2 from the germline V gene are LGHNA and YSLEER. The length of the CDR3 is 14 residues. Trimming removed 4 bases at V and 2 bases at J, with 10 bases between. The CDR3, as DNA: TGCGCCAGCAGCCCAGATCACTACACAGATACGCAGTATTTT. Amino acid sequence: CASSPDHYTDTQYF.